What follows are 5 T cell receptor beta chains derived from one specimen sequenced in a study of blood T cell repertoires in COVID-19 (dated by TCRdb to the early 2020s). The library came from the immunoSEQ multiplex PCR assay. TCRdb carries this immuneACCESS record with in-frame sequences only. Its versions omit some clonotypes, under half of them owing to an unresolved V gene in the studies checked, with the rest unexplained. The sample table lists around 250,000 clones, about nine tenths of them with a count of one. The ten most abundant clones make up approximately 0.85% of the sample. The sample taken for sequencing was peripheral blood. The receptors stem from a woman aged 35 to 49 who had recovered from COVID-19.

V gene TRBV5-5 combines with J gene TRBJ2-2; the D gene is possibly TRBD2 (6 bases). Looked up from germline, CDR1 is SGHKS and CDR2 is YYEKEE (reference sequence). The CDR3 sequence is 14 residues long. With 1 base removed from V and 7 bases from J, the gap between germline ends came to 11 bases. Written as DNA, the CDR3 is TGTGCCAGCAGCTTGTTCGGACTAAACGGGGAGCTGTTTTTT. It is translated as CASSLFGLNGELFF.

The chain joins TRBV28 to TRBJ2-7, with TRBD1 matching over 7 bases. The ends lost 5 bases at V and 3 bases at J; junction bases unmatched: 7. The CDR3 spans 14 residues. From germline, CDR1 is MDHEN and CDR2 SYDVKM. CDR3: CASSRTGPVYEQYF. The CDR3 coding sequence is TGTGCCAGCAGTAGGACAGGACCCGTCTACGAGCAGTACTTC.

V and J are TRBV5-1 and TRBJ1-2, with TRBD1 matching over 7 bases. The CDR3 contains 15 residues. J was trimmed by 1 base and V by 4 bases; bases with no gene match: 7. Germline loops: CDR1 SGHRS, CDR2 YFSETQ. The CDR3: CASSRTGNLNYGYTF. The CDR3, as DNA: TGCGCCAGCAGCAGGACAGGAAACCTTAACTATGGCTACACCTTC.

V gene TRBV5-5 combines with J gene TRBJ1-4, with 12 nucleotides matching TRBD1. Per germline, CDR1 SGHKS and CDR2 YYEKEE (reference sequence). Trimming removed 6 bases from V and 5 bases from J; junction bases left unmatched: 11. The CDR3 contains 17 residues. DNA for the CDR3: TGTGCCAGCAACCCCGGGACAGGGGGCTGGGAAAATGAAAAACTGTTTTTT. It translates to CASNPGTGGWENEKLFF.

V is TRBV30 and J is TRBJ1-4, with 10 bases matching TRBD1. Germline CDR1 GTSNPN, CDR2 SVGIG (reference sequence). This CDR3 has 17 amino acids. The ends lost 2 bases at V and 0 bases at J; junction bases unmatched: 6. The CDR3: CAWSFSDRGTTNEKLFF. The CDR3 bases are TGTGCCTGGAGTTTCTCGGACAGGGGGACAACTAATGAAAAACTGTTTTTT.